This T cell receptor (beta chain) was obtained from a study of vaccination effects on CD4 cells after COVID-19 (dated by TCRdb to 2022 to 2024). About the study as a whole: Each participant got two doses of an mRNA SARS-CoV-2 vaccine, either BNT162b2 or mRNA-1273. SARS-CoV-2 spike-specific CD4+ TCR repertoires from before and after mRNA vaccination were compared in COVID-19 convalescent patients and in infection-naive vaccine recipients. Altogether, roughly 10 COVID-19 convalescent patients and a handful of SARS-CoV-2-naive healthy vaccine recipients made up the full study. The Oncomine TCR Beta short-read assay on an Illumina iSeq 100 was used to sequence cultures from other donors in the study. Paper-wide results and their limitations: Both infection-induced and vaccine-induced clones contracted markedly at late post-vaccination timepoints, which is consistent with waning T cell responses. Only a small number of convalescent patients were included, and no early post-infection timepoints were available, which limited the study. Among healthy vaccine recipients, nearly all vaccine-induced clones were SARS-CoV-2 mono-reactive, and only 1 of 255 was cross-reactive with common cold coronaviruses.

Spanning cysteine to phenylalanine, the CDR3 consists of 16 amino acids. The sequence is cut down to CDR3 DNA, 48 bases in frame from base 1. CDR1 and CDR2 are read off the germline V gene as SGHDN and FVKESK. V is reduced by 0 bases and J by 0 bases, leaving a spacing of 11 bases between them. Library preparation used the immunoSEQ multiplex PCR assay. DNA from the cultured and isolated CD4+ T cells underwent TCR beta CDR3 sequencing. Concerning the study's data processing: The analysis removed non-productive TCR sequences, trimmed reads to the CDR3 region, and retained only CDR3s that were 7 or more amino acids long. The MANAFEST web app was used to identify antigen-specific clonotypes by comparing expansion in peptide wells with expansion in reference cultures. Positive clones required FDR<0.05 expansion versus reference and all other wells, odds ratio above 5, and frequency above 0.1% in two replicate wells. Cross-reactive clonotypes were defined as significantly expanded in SARS-CoV-2 spike wells and in at least one common cold coronavirus spike condition. CDR3 similarity was assessed by Levenshtein distance with the stringdist R package, and unrooted trees were built with ape in R 3.6.1. TCRdb obtained this table from immuneACCESS and retained in-frame rearrangements with V and J assigned. These tables miss some clones; where compared with another copy, unresolved V genes account for less than half of the shortfall, and the remainder is unexplained. Clone size and the V and J calls come from that table; the DNA yielded D and trimming. The sample table contains 68,000 or so clones; only one count was recorded for about four fifths of them. The top ten clonotypes cover 12% of the sample.

The ViraFEST assay stimulated PBMC with viral peptide pools and then used TCR sequencing to identify antigen-specific CD4+ T cell clonotypes by expansion. After 10 to 11 days of culture, CD4+ T cells were isolated with the EasySep CD4+ T cell isolation kit. None of the healthy vaccine recipients had a prior SARS-CoV-2 infection, which was confirmed by nucleocapsid antibody tests that came back negative both before and after vaccination. Approximately 2 million PBMC per well were cultured in IMDM with about 5.4% human AB serum, 8.5 to 10 IU/ml IL-2 and gentamicin, plus 10 ug/ml peptides. On days 3 and 7, half of the culture medium was replaced with fresh IL-2-containing medium. Unless noted otherwise, every peptide stimulation condition was cultured in triplicate wells. Using Ficoll-Paque Plus gradient centrifugation, PBMC were separated from whole blood and then either used fresh or cryopreserved at -140C. The spike proteins of SARS-CoV-2 and of the common cold coronaviruses HCoV-NL63, HCoV-OC43 and HCoV-229E were spanned by overlapping peptide pools. Genomic DNA was extracted from cultured CD4+ T cells with the QIAamp micro DNA kit.

As regards this clone: This clone's antigen is unknown. Base qualities are missing; no much larger clone stands one base away.

Material: CD4+ T cells from PBMCs cultured with SARS-CoV-2 spike peptides, obtained before COVID-19 vaccination. What the cell subset or site label conveys for this sample: SARS-CoV-2 spike overlapping peptide pool stimulation. This sequence was found in a human donor who received a COVID-19 vaccine. In this chain, TRBV14 is recombined with TRBJ1-1, with TRBD1 perhaps the D gene, on 5 matching bases. The CDR3 sequence is CASSQDLGALNTEAFF. The DNA is TGTGCCAGCAGCCAAGATCTTGGGGCCCTGAACACTGAAGCTTTCTTT. Here the CDR3 is joined to the reference TRBV14 and TRBJ1-1 genes, and the full variable domain is: EAGVTQFPSHSVIEKGQTVTLRCDPISGHDNLYWYRRVMGKEIKFLLHFVKESKQDESGMPNNRFLAERTGGTYSTLKVQPAELEDSGVYFCASSQDLGALNTEAFFGQGTRLTVV.